The 21 T cell receptor beta chains listed next were all sequenced from one sample in a study of blood T cell repertoires in COVID-19. Assay used: immunoSEQ multiplex PCR; TCRdb lists only in-frame clones, some missing. The data contain under 400,000 clones, more than 70% of them singletons. The sequenced sample consisted of peripheral blood. The receptors originated from a woman aged 25 to 45 with COVID-19, enrolled during active disease.

J is TRBJ2-7 and V is TRBV28; 7 bases are a match to TRBD1. The germline V gene encodes CDR1 MDHEN and CDR2 SYDVKM. The CDR3 extends over 15 amino acids. V was pared by 6 bases and J by 4 bases, with 12 bases of the junction left unmatched. The CDR3 protein is CASRPGTESWYEQYV. The CDR3 region has the DNA TGTGCCAGCAGACCCGGGACAGAGTCCTGGTACGAGCAGTACGTC.

This sequence joins TRBV13 and TRBJ2-2; possibly TRBD1 for D (5 bases). The CDR3 extends over 15 amino acids. Trimming took off 4 bases at V and 0 bases at J, with 9 bases between the two ends. The germline V gene has CDR1 PRHDT and CDR2 FYEKMQ (reference sequence). CDR3 DNA: TGTGCCAGCAGCTCGGACAACGCGAACACCGGGGAGCTGTTTTTT. Protein product: CASSSDNANTGELFF.

This clone has only one observation. V and J are TRBV19 and TRBJ1-5; D gene unclear. The length of the CDR3 is 13 residues. Trimming left V 6 bases short and J 4 bases short, with 10 bases between. Germline V CDR1 and CDR2: LNHDA, SQIVND (reference sequence). CDR3 nucleotides: TGTGCCAGTAGGGGCGCTGGAAATCAGCCCCAGCATTTT. It is translated as CASRGAGNQPQHF.

V gene TRBV4-3 combines with J gene TRBJ1-2; D is possibly TRBD1 (6 bases). The V end lost 1 base, the J end lost 5 bases, and 14 bases lay between the germline ends. In germline, CDR1 is LGHNA, CDR2 YSLEER. This CDR3 has 15 residues. The CDR3 is CASSQVGALSYGYTF. DNA for the CDR3: TGCGCCAGCAGCCAAGTGGGGGCTCTAAGTTATGGCTACACCTTC.

V gene TRBV18 combines with J gene TRBJ2-2, with 9 bases identical to TRBD1. Trimming removed 5 bases from V and 3 bases from J; junction bases left unmatched: 4. Germline CDR1 and CDR2: KGHSH and LQKENI. The CDR3 length is 15 residues. The CDR3 is CASSFRTGDTGELFF. CDR3 nucleotide sequence: TGTGCCAGCTCATTCCGGACAGGGGACACCGGGGAGCTGTTTTTT.

V and J are TRBV27 and TRBJ2-1, with TRBD2 as a possible D gene (6 bases). The V end was cut by 8 bases, the J end by 6 bases, with 20 bases between. The length of the CDR3 is 15 residues. The germline V gene encodes CDR1 MNHEY and CDR2 SMNVEV (reference sequence). The CDR3 nucleotides are TGTGCCAGCCTAAAGACCAACCCGGAGGGCAATGAGCAGTTCTTC. Translated: CASLKTNPEGNEQFF.

J is TRBJ2-1 and V is TRBV7-9; TRBD2 aligns across 13 bases. The germline V gene encodes CDR1 SEHNR and CDR2 FQNEAQ (reference sequence). V lost 5 bases and J lost 6; bases outside the gene matches: 4. The CDR3 has 15 amino acids. The CDR3 is CASSLRTSGGNEQFF. CDR3 bases: TGTGCCAGCAGCCTTCGGACTAGCGGGGGCAATGAGCAGTTCTTC.

The rearrangement joins TRBV6-5 to TRBJ1-1; D gene unclear. V was shortened by 11 bases and J by 6 bases, with 13 bases between the two germline ends. This CDR3 contains 11 residues. In germline, CDR1 is MNHEY, CDR2 SVGAGI. CDR3 in DNA: TGTGCCGTGGTGGCGGCGCCTGAAGCTTTCTTT. Translating it yields CAVVAAPEAFF.

The chain recombines TRBV5-5 with TRBJ1-1; D unclear. V was trimmed by 1 base and J by 3 bases, leaving 7 bases between them. CDR3 length equals 13 residues. Per the germline V gene, CDR1 is SGHKS and CDR2 is YYEKEE (reference sequence). As DNA, the CDR3 is TGTGCCAGCAGCTTGACAGCCTACACTGAAGCTTTCTTT. This encodes CASSLTAYTEAFF.

The chain uses TRBV7-8 and TRBJ2-3, with D unclear. Germline CDR1 reads SGHVS; CDR2 reads FQNEAQ. V lost 3 bases and J lost 2, with 15 bases in between. This CDR3 spans 16 amino acids. The DNA of the CDR3 is TGTGCCAGCAGCTTGGCCTGGGCCCGATTCACAGATACGCAGTATTTT. It is translated as CASSLAWARFTDTQYF.

This clone occurred once. The chain combines TRBV6-5 with TRBJ1-1; 7 nucleotides match TRBD1. Germline lookup yields CDR1 MNHEY and CDR2 SVGAGI. The CDR3 is made up of 11 amino acids. V was clipped by 6 bases and J by 8 bases; unmatched bases: 3. The CDR3, as DNA: TGTGCCAGCAGGCGACAGGGAGAAGCTTTCTTT. It encodes CASRRQGEAFF.

This chain links TRBV5-1 with TRBJ2-5; weak D call: TRBD1 (7 bases). From germline, CDR1 is SGHRS and CDR2 YFSETQ. The CDR3 runs to 16 residues. Trimming pared 3 bases from V and 6 bases from J, leaving 21 bases between. CDR3 amino acids: CASSYRRGPGIKTQYF. For the CDR3, the DNA is TGCGCCAGCAGCTACCGGAGGGGGCCGGGAATAAAGACCCAGTACTTC.

The chain couples TRBV28 to TRBJ2-2; weak D call: TRBD1 (6 bases). The CDR3 runs 13 residues. Germline V lookup: CDR1 MDHEN, CDR2 SYDVKM. V lost 1 base, J lost 10 bases, and 10 bases lay in between. The DNA of the CDR3 is TGTGCCAGCAGTTTATTGGGGGCTGCGGAGCTGTTTTTT. This translates into CASSLLGAAELFF.

The chain is built from TRBV6-1 and TRBJ2-1; the D gene is possibly TRBD2 (6 bases). The germline V and J ends were trimmed by 3 bases and 10 bases, with 13 bases remaining between them. Germline lookup yields CDR1 MNHNS and CDR2 SASEGT. This CDR3 is 13 amino acids long. CDR3 loop: CASSDPLAREQFF. CDR3 DNA sequence: TGTGCCAGCAGTGACCCTCTAGCGCGGGAGCAGTTCTTC.

The chain is built from TRBV29-1 and TRBJ1-1, with D possibly TRBD1 on 6 matching bases. Germline V gene sequence: CDR1 SQVTM, CDR2 ANQGSEA. With 4 bases removed from V and 6 bases from J, the gap between germline ends came to 12 bases. CDR3 length: 12 residues. The chain's CDR3 is CSVATGRAEAFF. CDR3 DNA sequence: TGCAGCGTTGCTACAGGGAGGGCTGAAGCTTTCTTT.

CDR3 coding DNA: TGTGCCAGCACAATCCTCAGGGGTACTAATGAAAAACTGTTTTTT. Translated, it gives CASTILRGTNEKLFF. The chain recombines TRBV2 with TRBJ1-4; tentative D call: TRBD1 (6 bases). V lost 7 bases and J lost 2, with 14 bases in between. This CDR3 has 15 residues. The V gene's germline CDR1 is SNHLY and CDR2 FYNNEI.

The sample holds one count of this clone. This chain links TRBV7-9 with TRBJ1-2, with 7 bases aligning to TRBD1. The CDR3 length is 15 residues. CDR1 is SEHNR, CDR2 FQNEAQ, per germline (reference sequence). V gave up 4 bases and J gave up 8 bases; unmatched junction bases: 13. The CDR3, as DNA: TGTGCCAGCAGCTCATTCTCGACAGGGACTCACGGCTACACCTTC. It codes for CASSSFSTGTHGYTF. Drawing the rest from reference TRBV7-9 and TRBJ1-2, the complete variable domain is DTGVSQNPRHKITKRGQNVTFRCDPISEHNRLYWYRQTLGQGPEFLTYFQNEAQLEKSRLLSDRFSAERPKGSFSTLEIQRTEQGDSAMYLCASSSFSTGTHGYTFGSGTRLTVV.

This clone was seen a few times. The rearrangement joins TRBV19 to TRBJ2-1, with 7 nucleotides matching TRBD1. Germline trimming cut 4 bases from V and 7 bases from J; bases unmatched to any gene: 10. Per the germline V gene, CDR1 is LNHDA and CDR2 is SQIVND (reference sequence). The CDR3 runs 15 residues. This chain's CDR3 is CASSSKGGALNEQFF. As DNA, the CDR3 is TGTGCCAGTAGTAGTAAAGGGGGCGCATTGAATGAGCAGTTCTTC.

CDR3 bases: TGCAGTGCTAGCGACACTGAAGCTTTCTTT. Translated: CSASDTEAFF. The V gene is TRBV20-1, the J gene TRBJ1-1; no definite D call. Germline assignment: CDR1 DFQATT and CDR2 SNEGSKA (reference sequence). The CDR3 covers 10 residues. V lost 3 bases, J lost 3 bases, and 2 bases lay in between.

CDR3 nucleotides: TGTGCCAGCACCACTAGGGAGGGGGTGACTGAAGCTTTCTTT. This gives the protein CASTTREGVTEAFF. The genes are TRBV7-9 and TRBJ1-1; D possibly corresponds to TRBD1 (6 bases). Germline assignment: CDR1 SEHNR and CDR2 FQNEAQ (reference sequence). The CDR3 length is 14 residues. The germline V and J ends were trimmed by 7 bases and 5 bases, with 17 bases remaining between them.

The genes are TRBV19 and TRBJ2-5; 9 bases align to TRBD2. Germline values: CDR1 LNHDA, CDR2 SQIVND (reference sequence). The CDR3 has 14 residues. V shed 7 bases, J shed 4 bases, and the junction held 7 bases outside the gene matches. CDR3 sequence reads: CASNEERGVETQYF. The CDR3 nucleotides are TGTGCCAGTAACGAGGAGCGGGGGGTAGAGACCCAGTACTTC.